This record concerns one TCR beta chain sequence. Its antigen is currently not known. No much larger clonotype is one base removed from it; base qualities were not supplied. Every donor in the study was a healthy Caucasian. The data were taken from a study of identical twins (dated by TCRdb to between 2015 and 2016). About the full investigation: To test whether fetal clonotypes persist, the study used deep sequencing on TCR alpha and beta repertoires from monozygotic twins, unrelated adults of various ages, and cord blood. To rule out contamination, the twin experiments were replicated at different times with different library preparation protocols. Broad study findings and their caveats: Zero-insertion analyses could be partly confounded by invariant T cells such as MAIT and iNKT, though diverse VJ usage argued against such confounding for most clonotypes. Compared with coincidental sharing between unrelated individuals, out-of-frame TCR alpha sequences shared between twins had an excess of sequences with low generation probability. Out-of-frame TCR alpha sharing in monozygotic twins was systematically underestimated by recombination models, whereas sharing between unrelated individuals was in agreement with the recombination models. Because the same donors could not be followed over many years, conclusions were based on cross-sectional statistical analysis. A weaker excess of twin sharing was found in beta out-of-frame sequences because the signal-to-noise ratio was lowered by fewer shared sequences. Abundant cord blood beta clonotypes carried fewer insertions; young adult naive repertoires showed a weaker similar trend, while memory repertoires showed none.

Library preparation employed 5' RACE. TCRdb lists the instrument as Illumina HiSeq 2000. Template switching introduced a universal primer binding site; the final cDNA contained a unique molecular identifier, enabling accurate counting of TCR cDNA molecules. Specific primers in the conserved constant-segment region were used to synthesize first-strand cDNA for the TCR alpha and beta chains. To control for contamination, each cDNA library was double barcoded with a SMART-Mk sample barcode plus Illumina barcodes. Two successive PCR steps introduced TruSeq adapter sequences along with Illumina sample barcodes. Sequencing of the TCR alpha and beta cDNA libraries was done on the Illumina HiSeq platform using custom primers. Per the authors' processing: MiGEC was used to process raw reads and extract unique molecular identifiers, and MiXCR was used to find CDR3 positions. For each individual, recombination models were inferred using an EM algorithm with the repgenHMM and IGoR tools. Shared clonotypes were analyzed with the tcR package in R, and sharing was normalized by the product of cloneset sizes. To study raw recombination free of thymic and clonal selection effects, out-of-frame nonproductive sequences were analyzed. TCRdb applied fastp at Q25 and MiXCR to the public reads, then kept only in-frame beta chains. Duplicate CDR3 protein sequences are folded into a single record with the most common DNA and genes. These V and J calls derive from TCRdb rather than the authors' analysis. The table for this sample lists about 1.7 million distinct CDR3 sequences; about 32% of them were counted only once. The ten largest clones capture under 0.35% of the sample.

The germline V gene provides CDR1 SGHAT and CDR2 FQNNGV. Spanning cysteine to phenylalanine, the CDR3 consists of 19 amino acids. Just the 57-base CDR3 DNA is kept, in frame starting at base 1. This receptor chain uses TRBV11-2 and TRBJ2-1, and TRBD2 aligns with 8 junction nucleotides. The J call could be wrong; TRBJ2-7 is a better fit for the DNA end. The receptor was isolated from a newborn girl in good health. Sequencing was carried out using cord blood. The CDR3 here reads CASSLRGGGSGASYNEQYF. The DNA sequence follows: TGTGCCAGCAGCTTAAGGGGGGGGGGTAGCGGGGCATCCTACAATGAGCAGTACTTC.